A selection of T cell receptor beta chains follows, all from one sample in a study of Ad26.COV2.S vaccination and SARS-CoV-2 variants. Repertoires were generated with immunoSEQ multiplex PCR, while TCRdb's copy carries only in-frame clones and drops some. The sample has around 450,000 clones, 80% to 95% seen once. The sample in question was peripheral blood, obtained in a trial of Ad26.COV2.S vaccine versus placebo. Every receptor here comes from a person between 18 and 65 years old who received the Ad26.COV2.S COVID-19 vaccine or a placebo. CDR3s include the opening cysteine and the closing phenylalanine or tryptophan. Each record gives: V gene, J gene, CDR3 length, D gene, clone size, CDR3 protein, CDR3 DNA. The D gene is left open where the match is weak. Clone size is stated in some rows and not others, as once, few, many or a class when expanded.

V gene: TRBV27
J gene: TRBJ2-1
CDR3 length: 15
D gene: TRBD1
clone size: NA
CDR3 protein: CASSKPGQGYNEQFF
CDR3 DNA: TGTGCCAGCAGTAAGCCGGGACAGGGCTACAATGAGCAGTTCTTC

V gene: TRBV19
J gene: TRBJ2-1
CDR3 length: 16
D gene: TRBD2
clone size: NA
CDR3 protein: CASRRLAGGSYNEQFF
CDR3 DNA: TGTGCCAGTAGAAGACTAGCGGGAGGCTCCTACAATGAGCAGTTCTTC

V gene: TRBV7-8
J gene: TRBJ1-5
CDR3 length: 16
D gene: NA
clone size: NA
CDR3 protein: CASSLNEDSSNQPQHF
CDR3 DNA: TGTGCCAGCAGCTTAAATGAAGACAGTAGCAATCAGCCCCAGCATTTT

V gene: TRBV7-2
J gene: TRBJ1-1
CDR3 length: 14
D gene: NA
clone size: NA
CDR3 protein: CASSLARRGTEAFF
CDR3 DNA: TGTGCCAGCAGCTTAGCGCGAAGGGGCACTGAAGCTTTCTTT

V gene: TRBV6-5
J gene: TRBJ1-5
CDR3 length: 15
D gene: NA
clone size: NA
CDR3 protein: CASSYSAAGNQPQHF
CDR3 DNA: TGTGCCAGCAGTTACTCGGCGGCAGGTAATCAGCCCCAGCATTTT

V gene: TRBV2
J gene: TRBJ2-1
CDR3 length: 16
D gene: TRBD2
clone size: NA
CDR3 protein: CASSTLLSGRADEQFF
CDR3 DNA: TGTGCCAGCAGTACCTTATTGAGCGGGAGGGCCGATGAGCAGTTCTTC

V gene: TRBV21-1
J gene: TRBJ2-1
CDR3 length: 13
D gene: NA
clone size: NA
CDR3 protein: CAPKRELAGKQFF
CDR3 DNA: TGTGCCCCTAAAAGGGAACTAGCGGGCAAACAGTTCTTC

V gene: TRBV18
J gene: TRBJ1-1
CDR3 length: 16
D gene: NA
clone size: NA
CDR3 protein: CASSPQGQGIYTEAFF
CDR3 DNA: TGTGCCAGCTCACCGCAAGGGCAGGGGATCTACACTGAAGCTTTCTTT

V gene: TRBV6-2/TRBV6-3
J gene: TRBJ2-2
CDR3 length: 14
D gene: NA
clone size: NA
CDR3 protein: CASSYSPVSGELFF
CDR3 DNA: TGTGCCAGCAGTTACTCTCCCGTGTCCGGGGAGCTGTTTTTT

V gene: TRBV6-6
J gene: TRBJ1-1
CDR3 length: 14
D gene: NA
clone size: NA
CDR3 protein: CASSPSQGTTEAFF
CDR3 DNA: TGTGCCAGCAGTCCTTCACAAGGGACCACTGAAGCTTTCTTT

V gene: TRBV19
J gene: TRBJ1-6
CDR3 length: 15
D gene: NA
clone size: once
CDR3 protein: CASNGESSYNSPLHF
CDR3 DNA: TGTGCCAGTAATGGGGAGAGCTCCTATAATTCACCCCTCCACTTT

V gene: TRBV6-5
J gene: TRBJ2-2
CDR3 length: 15
D gene: TRBD2
clone size: NA
CDR3 protein: CASRKTSGRTGELFF
CDR3 DNA: TGTGCCAGCAGAAAGACTAGCGGGCGCACCGGGGAGCTGTTTTTT

V gene: TRBV5-5
J gene: TRBJ1-5
CDR3 length: 15
D gene: NA
clone size: few
CDR3 protein: CASSLDRGRGQPQHF
CDR3 DNA: TGTGCCAGCAGCTTGGATCGGGGACGGGGTCAGCCCCAGCATTTT

V gene: TRBV10-2
J gene: TRBJ2-5
CDR3 length: 14
D gene: NA
clone size: NA
CDR3 protein: CASGRGTLGETQYF
CDR3 DNA: TGCGCCAGCGGTCGCGGCACCCTAGGAGAGACCCAGTACTTC

V gene: TRBV7-9
J gene: TRBJ1-2
CDR3 length: 16
D gene: NA
clone size: NA
CDR3 protein: CASSEDGWRITNGYTF
CDR3 DNA: TGTGCCAGCAGTGAAGACGGGTGGCGGATTACTAATGGCTACACCTTC

V gene: TRBV4-1
J gene: TRBJ2-5
CDR3 length: 15
D gene: NA
clone size: NA
CDR3 protein: CASSQGTEKGKTQYF
CDR3 DNA: TGCGCCAGCAGCCAAGGGACAGAAAAGGGGAAGACCCAGTACTTC

V gene: TRBV6-5
J gene: TRBJ2-3
CDR3 length: 14
D gene: TRBD1
clone size: NA
CDR3 protein: CASMAGGVRDTQYF
CDR3 DNA: TGTGCCAGCATGGCAGGGGGCGTGAGAGATACGCAGTATTTT

V gene: TRBV4-1
J gene: TRBJ2-2
CDR3 length: 15
D gene: NA
clone size: NA
CDR3 protein: CASSLAGKKDGELFF
CDR3 DNA: TGCGCCAGCAGCCTTGCGGGCAAGAAAGACGGGGAGCTGTTTTTT

V gene: TRBV5-1
J gene: TRBJ1-3
CDR3 length: 16
D gene: NA
clone size: NA
CDR3 protein: CASSLVGGSSGNTIYF
CDR3 DNA: TGCGCCAGCAGCTTGGTGGGCGGCAGCTCTGGAAACACCATATATTTT

V gene: TRBV7-3
J gene: TRBJ2-7
CDR3 length: 13
D gene: NA
clone size: NA
CDR3 protein: CASSLVGADEQYF
CDR3 DNA: TGTGCCAGCAGCTTAGTGGGGGCGGACGAGCAGTACTTC